The TCR beta chain under discussion was sequenced for a study of blood T cell repertoires in COVID-19. Study overall: Researchers got acute and convalescent COVID-19 samples from the United States, Italy and Spain. The analysed material was cDNA or gDNA that came from T cells, B-cell-depleted T cells, or PBMCs.

J lost 5 bases, V lost 5 bases, and 5 bases had no gene match. The CDR3 consists of 13 residues. Germline CDR1 and CDR2: GTSNPN and SVGIG (reference sequence). Authors' methods: Scientists estimated how many nucleated cells there were by amplifying reference gene primers. Some clones are missing from TCRdb's copy, which holds only in-frame ones; the method was immunoSEQ multiplex PCR. V and J calls and clone size are those listed in that table; D and trimming were worked out from the DNA. The data hold about 310,000 clones, with 90% observed a single time. Seattle patients were enrolled during active infection and followed longitudinally.

The chain is built from TRBV30 and TRBJ1-4; 7 bases are shared with TRBD1. The receptor was isolated from a woman aged 40 to 55 with COVID-19, enrolled during active disease. The sequenced sample consisted of peripheral blood. The CDR3 loop is CAWQPRGNEKLFF. The CDR3 DNA reads as TGTGCCTGGCAGCCCAGGGGGAATGAAAAACTGTTTTTT.